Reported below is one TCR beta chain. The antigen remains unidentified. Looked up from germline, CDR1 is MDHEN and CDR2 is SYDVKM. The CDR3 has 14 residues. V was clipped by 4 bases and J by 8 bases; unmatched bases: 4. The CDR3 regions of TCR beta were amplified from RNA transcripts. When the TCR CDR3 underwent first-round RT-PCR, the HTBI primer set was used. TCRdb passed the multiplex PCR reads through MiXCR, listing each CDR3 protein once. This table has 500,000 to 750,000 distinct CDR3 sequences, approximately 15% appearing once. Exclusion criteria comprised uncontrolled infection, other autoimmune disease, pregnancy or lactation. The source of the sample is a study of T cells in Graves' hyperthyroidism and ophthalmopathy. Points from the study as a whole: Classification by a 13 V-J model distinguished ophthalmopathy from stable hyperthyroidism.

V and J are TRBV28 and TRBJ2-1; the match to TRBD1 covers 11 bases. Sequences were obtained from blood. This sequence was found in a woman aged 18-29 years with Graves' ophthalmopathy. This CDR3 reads CASSWTGGLDEQFF. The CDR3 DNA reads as TGTGCCAGCAGTTGGACAGGGGGCTTAGATGAGCAGTTCTTC. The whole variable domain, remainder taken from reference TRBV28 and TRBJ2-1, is DVKVTQSSRYLVKRTGEKVFLECVQDMDHENMFWYRQDPGLGLRLIYFSYDVKMKEKGDIPEGYSVSREKKERFSLILESASTNQTSMYLCASSWTGGLDEQFFGPGTRLTVL.